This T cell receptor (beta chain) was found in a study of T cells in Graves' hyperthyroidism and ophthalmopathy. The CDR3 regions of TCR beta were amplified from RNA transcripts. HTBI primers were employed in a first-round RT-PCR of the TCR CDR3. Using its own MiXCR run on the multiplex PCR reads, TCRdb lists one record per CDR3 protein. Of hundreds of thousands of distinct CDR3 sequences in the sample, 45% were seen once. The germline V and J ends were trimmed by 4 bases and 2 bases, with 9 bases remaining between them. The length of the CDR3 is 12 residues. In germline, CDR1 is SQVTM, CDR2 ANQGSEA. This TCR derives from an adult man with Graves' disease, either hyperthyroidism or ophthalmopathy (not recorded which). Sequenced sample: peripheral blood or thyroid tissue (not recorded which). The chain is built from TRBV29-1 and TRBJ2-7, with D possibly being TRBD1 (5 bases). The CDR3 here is CSVGTPAYEQYF. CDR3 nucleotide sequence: TGCAGCGTTGGGACACCCGCCTACGAGCAGTACTTC.